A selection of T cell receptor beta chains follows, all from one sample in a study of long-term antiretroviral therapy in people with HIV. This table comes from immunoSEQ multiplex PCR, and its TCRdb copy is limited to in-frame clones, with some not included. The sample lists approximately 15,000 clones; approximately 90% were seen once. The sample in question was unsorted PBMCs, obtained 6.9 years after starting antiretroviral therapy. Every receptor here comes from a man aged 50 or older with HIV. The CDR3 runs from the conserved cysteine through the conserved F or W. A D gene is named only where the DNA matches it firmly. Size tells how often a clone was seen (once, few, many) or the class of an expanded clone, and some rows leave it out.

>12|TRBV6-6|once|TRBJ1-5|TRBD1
TGTGCCAGCACCAGGGGACAGCAGCCCCAGCATTTT
CASTRGQQPQHF
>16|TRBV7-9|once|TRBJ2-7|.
TGTGCCAGCAGCTTAGTTGTAGTCACGACCTCCTATGAGCAGTACTTC
CASSLVVVTTSYEQYF
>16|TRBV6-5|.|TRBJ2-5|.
TGTGCCAGCAGTTACGATACCGCACGAGTTGAAGAGACCCAGTACTTC
CASSYDTARVEETQYF
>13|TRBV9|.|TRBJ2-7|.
TGTGCCAGCAGCGTAGGCGGAACCTACGAGCAGTACTTC
CASSVGGTYEQYF
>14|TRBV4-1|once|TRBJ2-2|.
TGCGCCAGCAGCCAAGATGGGGGGACCGGGGAGCTGTTTTTT
CASSQDGGTGELFF
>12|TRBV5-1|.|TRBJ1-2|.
TGCGCCAGCAGCCTCCAGGGGAATGGCTACACCTTC
CASSLQGNGYTF
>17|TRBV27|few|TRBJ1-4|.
TGTGCCAGCAGTCACCTAATGACAGACGCAACTAATGAAAAACTGTTTTTT
CASSHLMTDATNEKLFF
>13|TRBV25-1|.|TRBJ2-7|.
TGTGCCAGCAGTGAACTCACTACAATGGAGCAGTACTTC
CASSELTTMEQYF
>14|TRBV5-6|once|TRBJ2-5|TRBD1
TGTGCCAGCAGCCTTGGGACAGAACAAGAGACCCAGTACTTC
CASSLGTEQETQYF
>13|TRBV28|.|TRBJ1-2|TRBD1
TGTGCCACCCCGGGACAGGGGAATTATGGCTACACCTTC
CATPGQGNYGYTF
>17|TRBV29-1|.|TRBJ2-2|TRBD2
TGCAGCGTCCACGGACTAGCGGGAGGGTCTGGGTCCGGGGAGCTGATTTTT
CSVHGLAGGSGSGELIF
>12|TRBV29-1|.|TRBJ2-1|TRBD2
TGCAGCGTTGAACTAGCGGGAGAGGGGCAGTTCTTC
CSVELAGEGQFF
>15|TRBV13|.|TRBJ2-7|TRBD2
TGTGCCAGCAGCTTAGCCAGGGAGGGGCTCTTGGAGCAGTACTTC
CASSLAREGLLEQYF
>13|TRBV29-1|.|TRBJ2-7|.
TGCAGCGCCCAGACAGCCTTCTCCTACGAGCAGTACTTC
CSAQTAFSYEQYF
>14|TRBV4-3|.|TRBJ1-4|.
TGCGCCAGCAGCCCCCGGGGGGCTGATGAAAAACTGTTTTTT
CASSPRGADEKLFF
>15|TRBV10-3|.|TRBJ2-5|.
TGTGCCATCAGTGAGACCTCAGGGGACCAAGAGACCCAGTACTTC
CAISETSGDQETQYF
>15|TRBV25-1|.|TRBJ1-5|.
TGTGCCAGCAGTGAAGCGAAGGGGGGGGATCAGCCCCAGCATTTT
CASSEAKGGDQPQHF
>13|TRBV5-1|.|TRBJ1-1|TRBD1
TGCGCCAGCAGCGAAGACAGGGGAGCCTTCGCTTTCTTT
CASSEDRGAFAFF
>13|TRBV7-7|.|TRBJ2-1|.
TGTGCCAGCAGCTACTCGTATTCCCATGAGCAGTTCTTC
CASSYSYSHEQFF
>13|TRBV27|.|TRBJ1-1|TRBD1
TGTGCCAGCAGTTTGACAGGGCGGACTGAAGCTTTCTTT
CASSLTGRTEAFF
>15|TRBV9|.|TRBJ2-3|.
TGTGCCAGCAGCGTAGCTGAGACTTCCACAGATACGCAGTATTTT
CASSVAETSTDTQYF
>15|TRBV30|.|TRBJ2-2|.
TGTGCCTGGAGAGGTGAAGGCCTTAACACCGGGGAGCTGTTTTTT
CAWRGEGLNTGELFF
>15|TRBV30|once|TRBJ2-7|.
TGTGCCTGGACCCGCTTCCGGGGGGCTGGGTACGAGCAGTACTTC
CAWTRFRGAGYEQYF
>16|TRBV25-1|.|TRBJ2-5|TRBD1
TGTGCCAGCAGCGCCCTGGGGACAGGTATCCGAGAGACCCAGTACTTC
CASSALGTGIRETQYF
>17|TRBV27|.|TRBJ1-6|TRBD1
TGTGCCAGCAGTCCCATCACAGGACAGGGGGCGAGGTCACCCCTCCACTTT
CASSPITGQGARSPLHF
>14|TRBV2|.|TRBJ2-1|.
TGTGCCAGCAGTCCCGGGACTGGCTTCAATGAGCAGTTCTTC
CASSPGTGFNEQFF
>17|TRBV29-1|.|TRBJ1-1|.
TGCAGCGTTGTTGAACTAGTGGAGGGACGGTGGAACACTGAAGCTTTCTTT
CSVVELVEGRWNTEAFF
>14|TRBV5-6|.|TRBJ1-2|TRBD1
TGTGCCAGCAGCCCGCAGGGGGTTCATACCGGCTACACCTTC
CASSPQGVHTGYTF
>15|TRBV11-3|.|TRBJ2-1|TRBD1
TGTGCCAGCAGCCGGGACAGGGGCTCCTACAATGAGCAGTTCTTC
CASSRDRGSYNEQFF
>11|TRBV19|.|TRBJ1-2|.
TGTGCCAGTATCGGCACCTATGGCTACACCTTC
CASIGTYGYTF
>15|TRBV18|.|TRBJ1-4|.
TGTGCCAGCTCACCAAGTAGCACCATTAATGAAAAACTGTTTTTT
CASSPSSTINEKLFF
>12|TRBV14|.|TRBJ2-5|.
TGTGCCAGCAGCCAAGTCCGGGAGACCCAGTACTTC
CASSQVRETQYF
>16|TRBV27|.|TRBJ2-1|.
TGTGCCAGCAGTTTATCTAGCCCTTCGGCCTACAATGAGCAGTTCTTC
CASSLSSPSAYNEQFF
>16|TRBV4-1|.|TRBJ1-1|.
TGCGCCAGCAGCCAAGAAGGCCACAGGGTGAACACTGAAGCTTTCTTT
CASSQEGHRVNTEAFF
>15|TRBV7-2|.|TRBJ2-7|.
TGTGCCAGCAGCTTAGGTGTAGGGCGTCGCGACGAGCAGTACTTC
CASSLGVGRRDEQYF
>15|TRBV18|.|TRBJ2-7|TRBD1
TGTGCCAGCTCACCCGGGGGACAGGGGATGTACGAGCAGTACTTC
CASSPGGQGMYEQYF
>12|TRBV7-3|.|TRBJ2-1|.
TGTGCCAGCAGCTTAACGTTTAATGAGCAGTTCTTC
CASSLTFNEQFF
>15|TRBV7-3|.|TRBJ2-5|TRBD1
TGTGCCAGCAGCTTGGGACAGGGGTGGCAAGAGACCCAGTACTTC
CASSLGQGWQETQYF
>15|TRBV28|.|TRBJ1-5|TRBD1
TGTGCCAGCAGTTCATTCCCCACAGGGGGAGGCCCCCAGCATTTT
CASSSFPTGGGPQHF
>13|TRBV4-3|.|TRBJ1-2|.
TGCGCCAGCAGCCAAGACCGAAACTATGGCTACACCTTC
CASSQDRNYGYTF
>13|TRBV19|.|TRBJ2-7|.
TGTGCCAGTAGTATAGCTCAGACCTACGAGCAGTACTTC
CASSIAQTYEQYF
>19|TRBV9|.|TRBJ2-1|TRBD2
TGTGCCAGCAGCGGAGCGTACCGACCAAGGACTAGCACTTTCAATGAGCAGTTCTTC
CASSGAYRPRTSTFNEQFF
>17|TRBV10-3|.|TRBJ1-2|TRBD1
TGTGCCATCAACGGTGGGAACCCAGGGGGAGGTAACTATGGCTACACCTTC
CAINGGNPGGGNYGYTF
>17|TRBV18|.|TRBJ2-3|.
TGTGCCAGCTCTCACCTCCAGAGGAGGGGGCTTAGAGATACGCAGTATTTT
CASSHLQRRGLRDTQYF
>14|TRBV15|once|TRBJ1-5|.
TGTGCCACCAGCAGACCCGACCAAAATCAGCCCCAGCATTTT
CATSRPDQNQPQHF